This TCR beta chain was recorded in a study of blood T cell repertoires in COVID-19. The wider study: From the United States, Italy and Spain came samples of acute and convalescent COVID-19. In each case, the material was cDNA or gDNA derived from T cells, B-cell-depleted T cells, or PBMCs.

Authors' processing steps: Cell counts per sample came from amplifying reference gene primers. The method was immunoSEQ multiplex PCR; TCRdb's version includes in-frame clones alone and lacks a portion of them. V, J and clone size are those of that table, while D and trimming were read from the DNA. The sample lists about 210,000 clones, around 82% occurring once. The CDR3 length is 15 residues. The V segment lost 7 bases and the J segment 1 base; nucleotides outside the gene matches: 6. Germline CDR1 and CDR2: GTSNPN and SVGIG (reference sequence). Sequencing used peripheral blood. The chain employs TRBV30 and TRBJ2-6; 8 bases align to TRBD1. This receptor was obtained from a woman aged 40 to 50 with active or convalescent COVID-19. The CDR3 DNA follows: TGTGCCTCACATAGGACAGGGTCTGGGGCCAACGTCCTGACTTTC. As protein: CASHRTGSGANVLTF.